The 5 T cell receptor beta chains in this list originate from one sample, sequenced in a study of cytomegalovirus exposure and HLA in healthy donors. This table comes from immunoSEQ multiplex PCR, and its TCRdb copy is limited to in-frame clones, with some not included. This repertoire shows a few hundred thousand clones, around 90% found once; its top ten account for roughly 2.8%. The material sequenced was PBMCs. These receptors were taken from a woman aged 18 to 35 in good health and CMV-seronegative.

This clone appeared once. The chain joins TRBV28 to TRBJ1-2; D unresolved. The CDR3 is 12 amino acids. The ends were cut back, 6 bases at V and 5 bases at J, with 10 bases in the middle. CDR1 and CDR2 (germline): MDHEN, SYDVKM. CDR3 coding DNA: TGTGCCAGCAGGCGGACTCTTTATGGCTACACCTTC. Translation: CASRRTLYGYTF.

The chain has TRBV28 and TRBJ1-5, with D perhaps matching TRBD1 (6 bases). Between the trimmed V and J ends, which lost 5 bases and 0 bases, there was a span of 8 bases. The CDR3 contains 14 residues. CDR1 is MDHEN and CDR2 is SYDVKM in the germline V gene. CDR3 coding DNA: TGTGCCAGCAGTGAACAGGGTAGCAATCAGCCCCAGCATTTT. Encoded protein: CASSEQGSNQPQHF.

The chain employs TRBV10-3 and TRBJ2-7; 9 bases fit TRBD1. V was clipped by 6 bases and J by 2 bases; unmatched bases: 5. The CDR3 is 14 amino acids. Germline V CDR1 and CDR2: ENHRY, SYGVKD. CDR3 coding DNA: TGTGCCATCAGGGACAGGGGCCTTACCTACGAGCAGTACTTC. It translates to CAIRDRGLTYEQYF.

This clone was seen a single time. This rearrangement joins TRBV28 to TRBJ2-7, with D possibly being TRBD2 (5 bases). This CDR3 region has 12 residues. Germline V gene data show CDR1 as MDHEN and CDR2 as SYDVKM. V was cut by 5 bases and J by 4 bases, with 9 bases left in between. CDR3 bases: TGTGCCAGCAGTCCTAGGGAGTACGAGCAGTACTTC. Protein: CASSPREYEQYF.

CDR3 sequence: CASSSGQGEVNTEAFF. Written as DNA, the CDR3 is TGTGCCAGCAGCTCAGGGCAGGGGGAAGTTAACACTGAAGCTTTCTTT. J is TRBJ1-1 and V is TRBV5-4; 7 bases match TRBD1. Unmatched junction bases numbered 10, after V lost 3 bases and J lost 2 bases. Germline CDR1 is SGHNT and CDR2 is YYREEE (reference sequence). The CDR3 spans 16 residues.